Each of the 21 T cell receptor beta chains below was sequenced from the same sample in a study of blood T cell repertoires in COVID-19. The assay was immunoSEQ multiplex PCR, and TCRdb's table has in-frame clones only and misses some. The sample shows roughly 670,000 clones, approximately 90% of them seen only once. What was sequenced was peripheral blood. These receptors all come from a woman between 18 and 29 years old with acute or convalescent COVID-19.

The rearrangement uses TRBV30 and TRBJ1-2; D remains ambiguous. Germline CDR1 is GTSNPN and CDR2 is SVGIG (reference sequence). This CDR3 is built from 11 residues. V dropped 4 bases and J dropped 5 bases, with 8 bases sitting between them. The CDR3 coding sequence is TGTGCCTGGAAGCGGATATATGGCTACACCTTC. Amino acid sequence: CAWKRIYGYTF. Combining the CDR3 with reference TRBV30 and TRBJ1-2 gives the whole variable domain SQTIHQWPATLVQPVGSPLSLECTVEGTSNPNLYWYRQAAGRGLQLLFYSVGIGQISSEVPQNLSASRPQDRQFILSSKKLLLSDSGFYLCAWKRIYGYTFGSGTRLTVV.

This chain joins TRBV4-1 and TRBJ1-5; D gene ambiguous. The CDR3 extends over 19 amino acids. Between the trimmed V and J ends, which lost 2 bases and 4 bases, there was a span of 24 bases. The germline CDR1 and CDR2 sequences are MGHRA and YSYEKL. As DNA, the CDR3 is TGCGCCAGCAGCCAATTGATGACTATGGCGGGCAGCCATAATCAGCCCCAGCATTTT. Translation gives CASSQLMTMAGSHNQPQHF.

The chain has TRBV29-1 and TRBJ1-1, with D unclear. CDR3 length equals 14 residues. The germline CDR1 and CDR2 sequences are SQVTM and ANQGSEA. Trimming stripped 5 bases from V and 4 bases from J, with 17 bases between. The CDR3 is CSVLGGGLSTEAFF. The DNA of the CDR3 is TGCAGCGTTTTGGGCGGAGGGCTCAGCACTGAAGCTTTCTTT.

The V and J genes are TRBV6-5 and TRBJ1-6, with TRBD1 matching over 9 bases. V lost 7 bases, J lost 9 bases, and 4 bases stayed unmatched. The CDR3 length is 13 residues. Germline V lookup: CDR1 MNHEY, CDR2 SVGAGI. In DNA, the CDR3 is TGTGCCAGCACCGGACAGGGGTTTTCACCCCTCCACTTT. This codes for CASTGQGFSPLHF.

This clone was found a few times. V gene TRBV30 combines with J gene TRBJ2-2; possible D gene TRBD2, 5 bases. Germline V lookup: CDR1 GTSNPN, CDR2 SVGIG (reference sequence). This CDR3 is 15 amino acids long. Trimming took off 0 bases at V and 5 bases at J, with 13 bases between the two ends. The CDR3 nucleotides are TGTGCCTGGAGTGTACCCGAGGGCGAGACCGGGGAGCTGTTTTTT. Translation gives CAWSVPEGETGELFF.

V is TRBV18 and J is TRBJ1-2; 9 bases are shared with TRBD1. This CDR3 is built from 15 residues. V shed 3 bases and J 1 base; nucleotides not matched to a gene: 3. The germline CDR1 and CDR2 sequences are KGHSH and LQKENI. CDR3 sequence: CASSPGQGINYGYTF. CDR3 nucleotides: TGTGCCAGCTCACCCGGACAGGGGATTAACTATGGCTACACCTTC.

CDR3 DNA: TGTGCCAGCCGGCAGGGGGTTTATGGCTACACCTTC. This translates into CASRQGVYGYTF. The rearrangement links TRBV6-5 to TRBJ1-2; 7 nucleotides line up with TRBD1. Germline values: CDR1 MNHEY, CDR2 SVGAGI. Unmatched junction bases numbered 5, after V lost 8 bases and J lost 5 bases. The CDR3 is made up of 12 amino acids.

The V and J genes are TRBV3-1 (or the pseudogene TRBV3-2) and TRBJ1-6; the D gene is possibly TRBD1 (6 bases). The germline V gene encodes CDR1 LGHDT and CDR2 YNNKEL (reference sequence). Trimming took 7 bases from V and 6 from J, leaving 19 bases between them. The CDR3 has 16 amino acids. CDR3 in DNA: TGTGCCAGCAACCCGGGGGGGGGCTTCCCTAATTCACCCCTCCACTTT. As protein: CASNPGGGFPNSPLHF.

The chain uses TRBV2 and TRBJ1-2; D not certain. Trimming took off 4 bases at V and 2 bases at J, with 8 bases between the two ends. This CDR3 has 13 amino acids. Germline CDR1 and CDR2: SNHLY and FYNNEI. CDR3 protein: CASSVDQNYGYTF. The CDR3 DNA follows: TGTGCCAGCAGTGTTGATCAGAACTATGGCTACACCTTC.

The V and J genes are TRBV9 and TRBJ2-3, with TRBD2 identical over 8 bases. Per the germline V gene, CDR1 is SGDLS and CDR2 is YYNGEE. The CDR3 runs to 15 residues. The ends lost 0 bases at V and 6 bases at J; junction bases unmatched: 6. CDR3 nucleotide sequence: TGTGCCAGCAGCGTAGCGGGGGGGGCCCGGGATACGCAGTATTTT. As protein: CASSVAGGARDTQYF. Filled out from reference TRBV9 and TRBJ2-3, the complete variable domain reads DSGVTQTPKHLITATGQRVTLRCSPRSGDLSVYWYQQSLDQGLQFLIQYYNGEERAKGNILERFSAQQFPDLHSELNLSSLELGDSALYFCASSVAGGARDTQYFGPGTRLTVL.

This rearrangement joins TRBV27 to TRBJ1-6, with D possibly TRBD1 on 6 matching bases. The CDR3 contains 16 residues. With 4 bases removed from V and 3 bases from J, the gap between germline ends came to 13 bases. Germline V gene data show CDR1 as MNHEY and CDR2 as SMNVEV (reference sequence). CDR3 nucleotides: TGTGCCAGCAGTTCGCAGGGGTATGACTATAATTCACCCCTCCACTTT. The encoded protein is CASSSQGYDYNSPLHF.

DNA for the CDR3: TGTGCCATCCCGAAAGGTGGCGGTACCTACGAGCAGTACTTC. This gives the protein CAIPKGGGTYEQYF. The rearrangement links TRBV21-1 to TRBJ2-7; the DNA was not used to check the table's D call, TRBD2. TRBV21-1 is listed as a pseudogene. The CDR3 has 14 residues.

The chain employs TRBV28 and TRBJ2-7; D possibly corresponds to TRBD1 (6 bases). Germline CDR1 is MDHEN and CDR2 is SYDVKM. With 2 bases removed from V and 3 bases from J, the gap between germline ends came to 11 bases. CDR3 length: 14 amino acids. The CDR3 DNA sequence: TGTGCCAGCAGTTTAAACAGGGTCTACTACGAGCAGTACTTC. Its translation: CASSLNRVYYEQYF.

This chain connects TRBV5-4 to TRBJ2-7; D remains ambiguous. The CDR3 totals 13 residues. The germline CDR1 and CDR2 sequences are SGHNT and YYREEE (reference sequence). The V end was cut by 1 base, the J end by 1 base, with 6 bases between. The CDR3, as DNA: TGTGCCAGCAGCTTGACAGTTTCCTACGAGCAGTACTTC. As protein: CASSLTVSYEQYF.

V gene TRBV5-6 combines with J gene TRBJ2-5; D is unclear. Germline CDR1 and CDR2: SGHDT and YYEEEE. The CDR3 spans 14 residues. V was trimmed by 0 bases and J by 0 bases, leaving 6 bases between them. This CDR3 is CASSLVSNQETQYF. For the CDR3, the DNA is TGTGCCAGCAGCTTGGTATCTAACCAAGAGACCCAGTACTTC.

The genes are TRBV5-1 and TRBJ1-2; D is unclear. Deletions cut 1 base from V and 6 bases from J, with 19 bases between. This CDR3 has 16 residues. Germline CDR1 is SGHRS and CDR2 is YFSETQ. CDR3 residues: CASSLKPASDIDGYTF. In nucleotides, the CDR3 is TGCGCCAGCAGCTTGAAGCCCGCCTCTGATATTGATGGCTACACCTTC.

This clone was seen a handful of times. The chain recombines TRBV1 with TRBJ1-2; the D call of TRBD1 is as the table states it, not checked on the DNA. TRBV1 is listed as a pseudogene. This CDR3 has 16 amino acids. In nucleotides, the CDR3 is TGCACCAGCAGCCCATCCGGAGGGGGCGCGAACTATGGCTACACCTTC. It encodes CTSSPSGGGANYGYTF.

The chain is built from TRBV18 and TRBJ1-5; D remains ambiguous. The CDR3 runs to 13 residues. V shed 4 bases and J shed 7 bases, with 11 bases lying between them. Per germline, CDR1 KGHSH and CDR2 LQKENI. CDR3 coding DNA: TGTGCCAGCTCACTATCACAGCACCAGCCCCAGCATTTT. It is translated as CASSLSQHQPQHF.

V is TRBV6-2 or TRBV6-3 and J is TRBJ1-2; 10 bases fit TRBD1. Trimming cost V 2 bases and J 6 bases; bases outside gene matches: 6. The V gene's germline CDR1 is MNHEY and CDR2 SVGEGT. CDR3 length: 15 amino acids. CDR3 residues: CASSYGGTGVDGYTF. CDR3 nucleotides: TGTGCCAGCAGTTACGGGGGGACAGGGGTCGATGGCTACACCTTC.

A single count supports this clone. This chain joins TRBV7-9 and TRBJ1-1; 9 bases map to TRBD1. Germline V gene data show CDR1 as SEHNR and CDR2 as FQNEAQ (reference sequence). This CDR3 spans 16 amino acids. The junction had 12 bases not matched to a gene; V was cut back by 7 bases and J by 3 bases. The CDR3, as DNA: TGTGCCAGCACGTCATTGGACAGGGGCGGTTACACTGAAGCTTTCTTT. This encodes CASTSLDRGGYTEAFF.

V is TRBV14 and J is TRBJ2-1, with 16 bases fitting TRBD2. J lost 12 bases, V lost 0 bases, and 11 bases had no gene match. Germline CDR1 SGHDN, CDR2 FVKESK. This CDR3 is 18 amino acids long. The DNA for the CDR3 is TGTGCCAGCAGCCAAGAGGGACTAGCGGGGGGGCCGAACCGCAGGCAGTTCTTC. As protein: CASSQEGLAGGPNRRQFF.